The table lists the clone carrying this T cell receptor beta chain with a few counts. Its antigen is unidentified. Sequenced by immunoSEQ multiplex PCR; TCRdb stores in-frame clones only, minus some. The table has tens of thousands of clones, 70% to 75% seen once. Trimming removed 5 bases from V and 6 bases from J; junction bases left unmatched: 6. The CDR3 sequence is 14 residues long. Per the germline V gene, CDR1 is SGHVS and CDR2 is FQNEAQ. The entry originates in a study of radiotherapy plus CTLA-4 blockade in lung cancer. As for the study in general: Disease control was present in 30% to 40% of patients, and objective responses in about 19%.

Study outcomes and limitations: Clones derived from tumor TCRs expanded in blood after radiotherapy plus ipilimumab. Early shifts in blood T cell clones, with interferon-beta, reportedly predicted response best.

Focal radiation was given together with CTLA-4 blockade (ipilimumab) to patients with chemo-refractory metastatic non-small-cell lung cancer. This rearrangement joins TRBV7-8 to TRBJ1-5; 8 nucleotides align to TRBD1. This TCR came from a human donor with non-small cell lung cancer that progressed on radiotherapy plus ipilimumab. The sample was peripheral blood, taken from a patient treated with radiotherapy plus ipilimumab. The CDR3 spells CASSEHQGAQPQHF. The DNA of the CDR3 is TGTGCCAGCAGCGAACACCAGGGGGCTCAGCCCCAGCATTTT.